A selection of T cell receptor beta chains follows, all from one sample in a study of cytotoxic CD8 clonotypes in ibrutinib-treated CLL. Clones were read by immunoSEQ multiplex PCR, and TCRdb kept only the in-frame ones, dropping some. This sample has about 120,000 clones, with about 50% found just once. The sequences come from PBMCs, collected after 24 months of ibrutinib treatment. These receptors originate from a human donor with chronic lymphocytic leukemia. The CDR3 runs from the conserved cysteine through the conserved F or W. Fields, in order: V gene, D gene, clone size, J gene, CDR3 DNA, CDR3 protein. D genes are given only for firm matches. Some rows have no size entry. The others give once, few or many, or a class for an expanded clone.

TRBV28,NA,NA,TRBJ2-2,TGTGCCAGCAGCTCCGGAAGGACCGGGGAGCTGTTTTTT,CASSSGRTGELFF
TRBV30,NA,NA,TRBJ2-1,TGTGCCCACGGGGGCCGCGAGCAGTTCTTC,CAHGGREQFF
TRBV29-1,NA,NA,TRBJ2-1,TGCAGCGTTGCTGGCTCCTACAATGAGCAGTTCTTC,CSVAGSYNEQFF
TRBV6-1,NA,NA,TRBJ2-3,TGTGCCAACAGGGTTCCAAGCACAGATACGCAGTATTTT,CANRVPSTDTQYF
TRBV11-3,TRBD1,NA,TRBJ2-1,TGTGCCAGCAGCTTATTTTTACAGGGGGAAGAGCAGTTCTTC,CASSLFLQGEEQFF
TRBV13,NA,many,TRBJ1-3,TGTGCCAGCAGCCTCCGGGGGTTTGGAAACACCATATATTTT,CASSLRGFGNTIYF
TRBV7-2,NA,NA,TRBJ2-3,TGTGCCAGCAGCTTAAGGGGGGGCCGCTGGGACACAGATACGCAGTATTTT,CASSLRGGRWDTDTQYF
TRBV6-1,NA,NA,TRBJ1-6,TGTGCCAGCAGTGGGGTCCTAAATTCACCCCTCCACTTT,CASSGVLNSPLHF
TRBV28,NA,NA,TRBJ1-6,TGTGCCAGCAGTTTGTCTGGGGGATATAATTCACCCCTCCACTTT,CASSLSGGYNSPLHF
TRBV13,NA,NA,TRBJ1-5,TGTGCCAGCAGCTGGGGACAACTCAATCAGCCCCAGCATTTT,CASSWGQLNQPQHF
TRBV18,NA,many,TRBJ2-3,TGTGCCAGCTCACCCCCAGACGGGGGAATAGATACGCAGTATTTT,CASSPPDGGIDTQYF
TRBV5-1,NA,few,TRBJ2-7,TGCGCCAGCAGCGCACCCTCCTACGAGCAGTACTTC,CASSAPSYEQYF
TRBV18,NA,NA,TRBJ2-3,TGTGCCAGCTCACCACAGTTCGCCCCCACAGATACGCAGTATTTT,CASSPQFAPTDTQYF
TRBV14,TRBD1,NA,TRBJ2-7,TGTGCCAGCAGCCAAACCGGTGGGGGTCAGGGACAGGGGTCCTACGAGCAGTACTTC,CASSQTGGGQGQGSYEQYF
TRBV5-1,TRBD1,NA,TRBJ2-1,TGCGCCAGCAGCCCGGGACAGAGCTACAATGAGCAGTTCTTC,CASSPGQSYNEQFF
TRBV6-6,NA,few,TRBJ1-1,TGTGCCAGCAGTTACCAGAAGTCTGAAGCTTTCTTT,CASSYQKSEAFF
TRBV5-8,TRBD1,NA,TRBJ1-2,TGTGCCAGCAGCCACCTCAGGGGGCCGTTTGGCTACACCTTC,CASSHLRGPFGYTF
TRBV18,NA,once,TRBJ2-2,TGTGCCAGCTCACTAGGTAGGCATCCGAACACCGGGGAGCTGTTTTTT,CASSLGRHPNTGELFF
TRBV2,TRBD1,NA,TRBJ1-5,TGTGCCAGCAGTGCTATGTCAGGGGGGTTCCAGCCCCAGCATTTT,CASSAMSGGFQPQHF
TRBV6-6,NA,NA,TRBJ1-1,TGTGCCAGCAGTCCTCAGATGAACACTGAAGCTTTCTTT,CASSPQMNTEAFF
TRBV9,TRBD2,few,TRBJ2-1,TGTGCCAGCAACTTAGCGGGGGGGCTGGAACAGTTCTTC,CASNLAGGLEQFF
TRBV30,NA,few,TRBJ2-7,TGTGCCTGGAGTGTACAGTCTCCCGAGCAGTACTTC,CAWSVQSPEQYF
TRBV18,NA,once,TRBJ2-7,TGTGCCAGCTCACCAGAAACCAGGGCTTCCTACGAGCAGTACTTC,CASSPETRASYEQYF
TRBV28,TRBD1,NA,TRBJ1-5,TGTGCCAGCAGCCACTCCCAGGGGGTCCAGCCCCAGCATTTT,CASSHSQGVQPQHF
TRBV7-9,NA,few,TRBJ1-6,TGTGCCAGCAGCTTAGCGGGCGTTGATAATTCACCCCTCCACTTT,CASSLAGVDNSPLHF